This T cell receptor beta chain is from a study of blood T cells in healthy people across ages. Whole-study results and caveats: The study could not conclusively compare naive and antigen-experienced cells, given its unsorted PBMCs.

A second about 7 to 12 cycle PCR used barcoded and J-beta primers. A 12-random-nucleotide template-switch adaptor tagged each cDNA molecule. Via MiXCR, TCRdb re-called the 5' RACE reads, giving one row per CDR3 protein. The repertoire holds some 710,000 distinct CDR3 sequences, with around a fifth as singletons. The CDR3 sequence is 15 residues long. Germline CDR1 and CDR2: LGHNA and YSLEER. V gave up 2 bases and J gave up 6 bases, with 16 bases separating them. As to this clonotype: Its cognate antigen is unknown.

The sequence was collected from a man aged 70 or older in good health. The sequenced sample was blood. This chain joins TRBV4-3 and TRBJ1-2; D not resolved. The CDR3 is CASSQTTDWVHGYTF. CDR3 DNA: TGCGCCAGCAGCCAAACCACGGATTGGGTTCATGGCTACACCTTC.